The entry that follows covers one T cell receptor beta chain sequence. A read error may produce the germline difference seen at one junction end. The sample belongs to a study of blood T cell repertoires in COVID-19. Using immunoSEQ multiplex PCR, the repertoire was profiled, and TCRdb retains in-frame clones only, with some absent. Among 150,000 to 200,000 clones listed, roughly 91% were seen once. The CDR3 consists of 12 residues. Germline V lookup: CDR1 SGHAT, CDR2 FQNNGV. The rearrangement links TRBV11-2 to TRBJ1-2, with D uncertain. The receptor comes from a human donor in a cohort sampled during active COVID-19. Sequencing input: peripheral blood. CDR3 DNA: TGTGCCAGCAGCCTAGACCCTTATGGCTACACCTTC. Amino acids: CASSLDPYGYTF.